This entry is about one TCR beta chain. No cognate antigen has been identified for it. The sample holds no much larger clone one base away, and base qualities are not on file. The time point label for this specimen denotes: cycle 2 day 1 (C2D1) of nivolumab. Every trial patient had relapsed after autologous stem cell transplantation, and cohorts A, B and C differed in prior brentuximab vedotin exposure. The trial cohort comprised fewer than 65 patients with relapsed/refractory classical Hodgkin lymphoma whose best overall responses were complete response, partial response or progressive disease. Single-agent nivolumab was administered to trial patients in the multi-cohort phase II CheckMate 205 trial. An independent review committee assessed best overall response by applying the 2007 International Working Group response criteria. Trial PBMCs were collected immediately before nivolumab initiation (C1D1) and during therapy at cycle 2 day 1 and cycle 4 day 1. Peripheral blood was collected in 8 mL Vacutainer Cell Preparation Tubes, from which PBMCs were isolated by centrifugation and then cryopreserved.

These data come from a study of PD-1 blockade in classical Hodgkin lymphoma (TCRdb year 2020). With regard to the full study: Nivolumab dosing was 3 mg/kg intravenously every 2 weeks, continuing until either disease progression or unacceptable toxicity. To define a peripheral blood immune signature of response to PD-1 blockade in classical Hodgkin lymphoma, the study combined TCR beta sequencing with CyTOF. The full study reports these points: Baseline TCR diversity was reported to be lower in newly diagnosed patients than in healthy donors and to be lower still in relapsed/refractory patients. Among trial patients, those achieving complete response had baseline diversity similar to that of newly diagnosed patients, while diversity was significantly lower in partial responders and progressors. Lower diversity was seen in patients whose nivolumab began less than 1 year after ASCT, and these patients were left out of later analyses so that immune reconstitution would not confound the results. By C4D1, a significant rise was seen in CD4+ TCR diversity but not in CD8+ TCR diversity (p=0.0027 vs p=0.16), and the rise was most apparent among complete responders (p=0.02). The study was restricted to a single clinical trial cohort, and the causes of repertoire differences, possibly disease activity or prior therapy, were left undefined.

V is clipped by 4 bases and J by 2 bases, and the sequence between their germline boundaries is 11 bases long. The germline V gene gives CDR1 as LGHNA and CDR2 as YNFKEQ. The CDR3 sequence holds 14 residues, the cysteine and phenylalanine included. The sequence is cut down to CDR3 DNA, 42 bases in frame from base 1. Genomic DNA was extracted with the Qiagen DNeasy kit from unsorted PBMCs and from negatively selected CD4+ and CD8+ fractions. TCR beta CDR3 regions were subjected to amplification by immunoSEQ multiplex PCR with primers that anneal to V and J segments. A synthetic immune receptor repertoire was used to minimize amplification bias, and remaining bias was computationally removed after sequencing. Turning to the authors' computational methods: Custom Python scripts were used to quantify repertoire diversity as the Shannon entropy index. Unsorted, CD4+ and CD8+ repertoires were analyzed separately, except for combined analyses in which CD4+ and CD8+ sequences were merged in silico. A clone counted as expanded when the clone's frequency after treatment rose at least 2-fold relative to C1D1, and clones undetected at baseline were given a pseudocount of 0.5. Clones with 0 or 1 copy at C1D1 were classified as singleton clones, and clones with 2 or more copies were classified as non-singleton clones. By matching protein sequences in sorted samples from the same patient, clones expanded in unsorted samples were annotated as CD4+, CD8+ or unknown. Diversity changes from C1D1 to C4D1 were tested in paired samples using Wilcoxon tests. The table was pulled from immuneACCESS by TCRdb, which kept in-frame rearrangements only. Such tables lose some clones; where checked, under half of the loss comes from unresolved V genes, and the rest has no known cause. V and J calls and clone size are as listed in that table; D and trimming were resolved from the DNA. A total of about 66,000 clones appear in this sample, 71% of them only once. The ten largest account for 7% to 10% of the sample.

The clonotype was recovered from a human donor with classical Hodgkin lymphoma. The rearranged chain carries TRBV4-2 and TRBJ1-1, with the D gene not confidently named. The source was peripheral blood mononuclear cells (PBMCs), collected before the second cycle of nivolumab. The bases read TGTGCCAGCAGCCCCCGGGGTTTTAACACTGAAGCTTTCTTT. It translates as CASSPRGFNTEAFF.